Listed here are 21 T cell receptor beta chains from one sample, sequenced in a study of blood T cell repertoires in COVID-19. Profiled with immunoSEQ multiplex PCR; TCRdb holds only in-frame clones, not every one. Found here are some 150,000 clones, approximately 90% of them singletons; the top ten hold approximately 2.8%. Input material: peripheral blood. The source of these receptors is a woman aged 55-70 years with active COVID-19.

V gene TRBV3-1 (or the pseudogene TRBV3-2) combines with J gene TRBJ2-7; D is perhaps TRBD1 (5 bases). The CDR3 contains 17 residues. Looked up from germline, CDR1 is LGHDT and CDR2 is YNNKEL (reference sequence). With 4 bases removed from V and 4 bases from J, the gap between germline ends came to 23 bases. The CDR3 nucleotides are TGTGCCAGCAGCCCACGGATGGGGCCCCATACGCCTTACGAGCAGTACTTC. It translates to CASSPRMGPHTPYEQYF.

This clone was found once. The rearrangement uses TRBV30 and TRBJ2-1, with a weak D call TRBD2 (5 bases). The CDR3 has 13 amino acids. The ends were cut back, 5 bases at V and 7 bases at J, with 15 bases in the middle. Germline V gene sequence: CDR1 GTSNPN, CDR2 SVGIG (reference sequence). CDR3 sequence reads: CAWAGIGLNEQFF. In nucleotides, the CDR3 is TGTGCCTGGGCGGGCATAGGACTGAATGAGCAGTTCTTC.

The chain carries TRBV19 and TRBJ1-5, with TRBD1 matching over 9 bases. The V and J ends lost 7 bases and 4 bases, in that order; junction bases with no gene match: 8. In germline, CDR1 is LNHDA, CDR2 SQIVND (reference sequence). This CDR3 spans 15 amino acids. CDR3 amino acids: CASKVDRGGNQPQHF. The DNA of the CDR3 is TGTGCCAGTAAGGTGGACAGGGGAGGGAATCAGCCCCAGCATTTT. Supplemented by reference TRBV19 and TRBJ1-5, the full variable domain reads DGGITQSPKYLFRKEGQNVTLSCEQNLNHDAMYWYRQDPGQGLRLIYYSQIVNDFQKGDIAEGYSVSREKKESFPLTVTSAQKNPTAFYLCASKVDRGGNQPQHFGDGTRLSIL.

This chain connects TRBV7-3 to TRBJ2-1, with a weak D call TRBD2 (7 bases). V lost 5 bases and J 15 bases, leaving 20 bases between the germline ends. There are 13 residues in the CDR3. Looked up from germline, CDR1 is SGHTA and CDR2 is FQGTGA. The CDR3 protein is CASSPGEAGYRFF. The DNA of the CDR3 is TGTGCCAGCAGCCCAGGGGAAGCGGGATACCGGTTCTTC.

The gene calls are TRBV6-2 or TRBV6-3 and TRBJ2-3; 11 bases agree with TRBD2. Germline CDR1 and CDR2: MNHEY and SVGEGT. V was pared by 5 bases and J by 5 bases, with 9 bases of the junction left unmatched. This CDR3 has 16 residues. CDR3 amino acids: CASSRPTSGRLDTQYF. DNA for the CDR3: TGTGCCAGCAGTCGTCCCACTAGCGGGAGACTAGATACGCAGTATTTT.

In DNA, the CDR3 is TGTGCCAGCAGTGAGGAGCTTATGGTCGGGGAGCTGTTTTTT. This encodes CASSEELMVGELFF. The chain couples TRBV2 to TRBJ2-2; D unclear. Germline V lookup: CDR1 SNHLY, CDR2 FYNNEI. The CDR3 is made up of 14 amino acids. Deletions cut 3 bases from V and 7 bases from J, with 12 bases between.

This chain uses TRBV6-5 with TRBJ2-7, with 8 bases fitting TRBD1. Germline V gives CDR1 MNHEY, CDR2 SVGAGI. J was trimmed by 2 bases and V by 5 bases; bases with no gene match: 8. The CDR3 totals 15 residues. Here the CDR3 DNA reads TGTGCCAGCAGTCCGGACAGGGCGGTAGCCTACGAGCAGTACTTC. Encoded protein: CASSPDRAVAYEQYF.

This chain uses TRBV7-9 with TRBJ1-2; D is unclear. Trimming removed 2 bases at V and 7 bases at J, with 2 bases between. This CDR3 is built from 10 residues. Germline-derived CDR1 and CDR2 are SEHNR and FQNEAQ (reference sequence). The CDR3 nucleotides read TGTGCCAGCAGCTTACGTGGCTACACCTTC. Its protein is CASSLRGYTF.

The CDR3 DNA sequence: TGTGCCAGTAGTATTTCTAGTACGCAGTATTTT. Translated: CASSISSTQYF. V is TRBV19 and J is TRBJ2-3; D gene uncertain. The CDR3 contains 11 residues. V lost 3 bases and J lost 8, with 6 bases in between. Germline-derived CDR1 and CDR2 are LNHDA and SQIVND (reference sequence).

This clone was detected once. The rearrangement uses TRBV12-5 and TRBJ1-1; 7 bases match TRBD1. CDR3 length: 16 residues. Germline V gene sequence: CDR1 LGHNT, CDR2 FRNRAP. The V and J ends lost 7 bases and 2 bases, in that order; junction bases with no gene match: 13. The CDR3 DNA reads TGTGCTAGTGACCTTACAGGGGACGACCGAAACACTGAAGCTTTCTTT. This encodes CASDLTGDDRNTEAFF. The variable domain in full, with the rest retrieved from reference TRBV12-5 and TRBJ1-1, is DARVTQTPRHKVTEMGQEVTMRCQPILGHNTVFWYRQTMMQGLELLAYFRNRAPLDDSGMPKDRFSAEMPDATLATLKIQPSEPRDSAVYFCASDLTGDDRNTEAFFGQGTRLTVV.

The V call is TRBV29-1, the J call TRBJ2-5; 7 nucleotides align to TRBD1. Germline V lookup: CDR1 SQVTM, CDR2 ANQGSEA. V lost 4 bases and J lost 2; bases outside the gene matches: 10. The CDR3 is 15 amino acids. The CDR3 bases are TGCAGCGTTGTCAGGGTACAGGGGTATCAAGAGACCCAGTACTTC. This gives the protein CSVVRVQGYQETQYF.

This clone was detected only a few times. Other DNA sequences in this specimen translate into the identical CDR3. The rearrangement links TRBV5-1 to TRBJ1-1, with no clear D. V lost 1 base, J lost 3 bases, and 7 bases lay in between. CDR1 and CDR2 from the germline V gene are SGHRS and YFSETQ. CDR3 length: 13 amino acids. This CDR3 is CASSLLAYTEAFF. CDR3 DNA: TGCGCCAGCAGCTTGCTAGCTTACACTGAAGCTTTCTTT.

The chain links TRBV5-1 to TRBJ1-2, with D perhaps matching TRBD1 (5 bases). Germline V gene lookup returns CDR1 SGHRS and CDR2 YFSETQ. V lost 4 bases and J lost 4, with 11 bases in between. The CDR3 sequence is 13 residues long. CDR3 DNA sequence: TGCGCCAGCAGCGCAGGGAATGGCTATGGCTACACCTTC. This encodes CASSAGNGYGYTF. Looking up the rest from reference TRBV5-1 and TRBJ1-2 gives the full variable domain: KAGVTQTPRYLIKTRGQQVTLSCSPISGHRSVSWYQQTPGQGLQFLFEYFSETQRNKGNFPGRFSGRQFSNSRSEMNVSTLELGDSALYLCASSAGNGYGYTFGSGTRLTVV.

V is TRBV5-8 and J is TRBJ2-4; 11 bases match TRBD2. Germline V lookup: CDR1 SGHTS, CDR2 YDEGEE. This CDR3 comprises 19 residues. With 6 bases clipped from V and 0 bases from J, the junction kept 14 bases outside the gene matches. CDR3 protein: CASTPAGLAGGLAKNIQYF. The DNA of the CDR3 is TGTGCCAGCACCCCTGCCGGGCTAGCGGGAGGATTAGCCAAAAACATTCAGTACTTC. Complete variable domain (other parts from reference TRBV5-8 and TRBJ2-4): EAGVTQSPTHLIKTRGQQATLRCSPISGHTSVYWYQQALGLGLQFLLWYDEGEERNRGNFPPRFSGRQFPNYSSELNVNALELEDSALYLCASTPAGLAGGLAKNIQYFGAGTRLSVL.

The V call is TRBV24-1, the J call TRBJ2-5; 7 bases align to TRBD2. This CDR3 is built from 16 residues. V was clipped by 0 bases and J by 5 bases; unmatched bases: 8. Germline V gene sequence: CDR1 KGHDR, CDR2 SFDVKD. The CDR3 DNA reads TGTGCCACCAGTGATTTGCCGGAAGCGGGAATGGAGACCCAGTACTTC. This sequence encodes CATSDLPEAGMETQYF.

This clone appeared a single time. V and J are TRBV6-5 and TRBJ2-2, with D tentatively TRBD1 (8 bases). The V end was cut by 6 bases, the J end by 5 bases, with 16 bases between. The V gene's germline CDR1 is MNHEY and CDR2 SVGAGI. This CDR3 has 15 amino acids. CDR3 in amino acids: CASRAGQGGTGELFF. CDR3 nucleotide sequence: TGTGCCAGCAGGGCCGGACAGGGAGGGACCGGGGAGCTGTTTTTT.

The chain joins TRBV7-8 to TRBJ2-7; 9 bases fit TRBD1. Germline-derived CDR1 and CDR2 are SGHVS and FQNEAQ. The CDR3 has 16 residues. Losses at the gene ends were 5 bases for V and 0 bases for J; bases not matched to a gene: 8. CDR3 in DNA: TGTGCCAGCAGCCCCACTGCGGGACAGGGCTCCTACGAGCAGTACTTC. Encoded protein: CASSPTAGQGSYEQYF.

The chain uses TRBV4-2 and TRBJ2-3; D is perhaps TRBD1 (7 bases). Germline V lookup: CDR1 LGHNA, CDR2 YNFKEQ. V was cut by 2 bases and J by 2 bases, with 17 bases left in between. This CDR3 contains 17 residues. CDR3 in amino acids: CASSQFSGGGPTDTQYF. For the CDR3, the DNA is TGTGCCAGCAGCCAATTCTCTGGAGGGGGCCCCACAGATACGCAGTATTTT.

The rearrangement uses TRBV18 and TRBJ1-6; D is possibly TRBD1 (6 bases). The CDR3 is made up of 15 amino acids. Deletions cut 3 bases from V and 6 bases from J, with 12 bases between. From germline, CDR1 is KGHSH and CDR2 LQKENI. The CDR3 nucleotides are TGTGCCAGCTCACCCGATACAGGGACTAATTCACCCCTCCACTTT. It specifies CASSPDTGTNSPLHF. Drawing the rest from reference TRBV18 and TRBJ1-6, the complete variable domain is NAGVMQNPRHLVRRRGQEARLRCSPMKGHSHVYWYRQLPEEGLKFMVYLQKENIIDESGMPKERFSAEFPKEGPSILRIQQVVRGDSAAYFCASSPDTGTNSPLHFGNGTRLTVT.

V is TRBV6-1 and J is TRBJ1-2; 8 bases align to TRBD1. Looked up from germline, CDR1 is MNHNS and CDR2 is SASEGT. The V gene end was trimmed by 0 bases and the J gene end by 8 bases; junction bases not matched to a gene: 11. This CDR3 has 16 residues. The CDR3: CASSEAVRGREGGYTF. The CDR3 bases are TGTGCCAGCAGTGAAGCGGTCAGGGGGCGCGAGGGAGGCTACACCTTC.

J is TRBJ2-1 and V is TRBV5-1; 7 nucleotides align to TRBD2. V was pared by 3 bases and J by 4 bases, with 7 bases of the junction left unmatched. Germline CDR1 is SGHRS and CDR2 is YFSETQ. This CDR3 spans 15 amino acids. The CDR3 here is CASSSSGGNYNEQFF. The DNA of the CDR3 is TGCGCCAGCAGCTCCTCGGGGGGAAATTACAATGAGCAGTTCTTC.